This is a list of T cell receptor beta chains from one sample in a study of control samples from healthy donors and cancer patients. Repertoires were generated with immunoSEQ multiplex PCR, while TCRdb's copy carries only in-frame clones and drops some. This sample has tens of thousands of clones, with 92% found just once. The sample comprised PBMCs. These receptors all come from a man between 35 and 55 years old with colorectal cancer. The CDR3 runs from the conserved cysteine through the conserved F or W. D genes are given only for firm matches. Size is stated for part of the rows, as once, few or many counts, or as a class when the clone is expanded.

j_call: TRBJ1-1
d_call: TRBD1
clone_size: .
v_call: TRBV6-5
cdr3_aa: CASSQQGAWTEAFF
cdr3_nt: TGTGCCAGCAGTCAACAGGGGGCATGGACTGAAGCTTTCTTT

j_call: TRBJ2-5
d_call: TRBD2
clone_size: .
v_call: TRBV19
cdr3_aa: CASSVTSGGAQTQYF
cdr3_nt: TGTGCCAGTAGTGTGACTAGCGGGGGGGCCCAGACCCAGTACTTC

j_call: TRBJ2-5
d_call: TRBD1
clone_size: .
v_call: TRBV5-1
cdr3_aa: CASSPGTGEETQYF
cdr3_nt: TGCGCCAGCAGCCCGGGGACAGGCGAAGAGACCCAGTACTTC

j_call: TRBJ1-3
d_call: TRBD1
clone_size: .
v_call: TRBV6-5
cdr3_aa: CATLKQGVGNTIYF
cdr3_nt: TGTGCCACCTTAAAACAGGGGGTTGGAAACACCATATATTTT

j_call: TRBJ2-1
d_call: .
clone_size: .
v_call: TRBV19
cdr3_aa: CASSIAGGAYNEQFF
cdr3_nt: TGTGCCAGTAGTATAGCCGGGGGTGCCTACAATGAGCAGTTCTTC

j_call: TRBJ1-2
d_call: .
clone_size: .
v_call: TRBV4-1
cdr3_aa: CASSPLFDSGYGYTF
cdr3_nt: TGCGCCAGCAGCCCCCTCTTCGACAGTGGCTATGGCTACACCTTC

j_call: TRBJ1-5
d_call: .
clone_size: .
v_call: TRBV6-5
cdr3_aa: CANGDFYNQPQHF
cdr3_nt: TGTGCCAACGGGGACTTCTACAATCAGCCCCAGCATTTT

j_call: TRBJ2-1
d_call: TRBD2
clone_size: .
v_call: TRBV19
cdr3_aa: CASSRAGGPYNEQFF
cdr3_nt: TGTGCCAGTAGTCGAGCGGGGGGGCCTTACAATGAGCAGTTCTTC

j_call: TRBJ2-3
d_call: TRBD2
clone_size: medium-sized
v_call: TRBV9
cdr3_aa: CASSVGRLGLAGSTDTQYF
cdr3_nt: TGTGCCAGCAGCGTAGGAAGGCTGGGACTAGCGGGGAGCACAGATACGCAGTATTTT

j_call: TRBJ1-5
d_call: TRBD1
clone_size: .
v_call: TRBV18
cdr3_aa: CASSGGQGSPGNQPQHF
cdr3_nt: TGTGCCAGCTCCGGCGGACAGGGGTCTCCTGGCAATCAGCCCCAGCATTTT

j_call: TRBJ2-5
d_call: .
clone_size: .
v_call: TRBV5-1
cdr3_aa: CASSQDRLQETQYF
cdr3_nt: TGCGCCAGCAGCCAGGACAGACTTCAAGAGACCCAGTACTTC

j_call: TRBJ2-5
d_call: .
clone_size: once
v_call: TRBV7-2
cdr3_aa: CASSPPRGALGGTQYF
cdr3_nt: TGTGCCAGCAGCCCCCCCCGGGGTGCTTTGGGTGGGACCCAGTACTTC

j_call: TRBJ2-3
d_call: .
clone_size: .
v_call: TRBV15
cdr3_aa: CATRKITGKDTQYF
cdr3_nt: TGTGCCACCAGAAAGATCACAGGGAAAGATACGCAGTATTTT

j_call: TRBJ1-2
d_call: TRBD1
clone_size: .
v_call: TRBV19
cdr3_aa: CASSITGAGGYTF
cdr3_nt: TGTGCCAGTAGTATTACAGGGGCGGGCGGCTACACCTTC

j_call: TRBJ1-1
d_call: .
clone_size: .
v_call: TRBV3-1/TRBV3-2
cdr3_aa: CASSQEMGLTGNTEAFF
cdr3_nt: TGTGCCAGCAGCCAAGAAATGGGCCTGACAGGGAACACTGAAGCTTTCTTT

j_call: TRBJ2-3
d_call: TRBD2
clone_size: .
v_call: TRBV9
cdr3_aa: CASGLAGAPDTQYF
cdr3_nt: TGTGCCAGCGGACTAGCGGGGGCTCCCGATACGCAGTATTTT

j_call: TRBJ2-6
d_call: TRBD1
clone_size: .
v_call: TRBV9
cdr3_aa: CASSALSRGRGANVLTF
cdr3_nt: TGTGCCAGCAGCGCGCTATCCAGGGGGCGCGGGGCCAACGTCCTGACTTTC

j_call: TRBJ1-5
d_call: .
clone_size: .
v_call: TRBV19
cdr3_aa: CASSIGLGRNFYSNQPQHF
cdr3_nt: TGTGCCAGTAGTATCGGGTTAGGACGGAACTTTTATAGCAATCAGCCCCAGCATTTT

j_call: TRBJ1-2
d_call: .
clone_size: .
v_call: TRBV3-1/TRBV3-2
cdr3_aa: CASSHVSYGYTF
cdr3_nt: TGTGCCAGCAGCCATGTCTCCTATGGCTACACCTTC

j_call: TRBJ2-1
d_call: TRBD2
clone_size: .
v_call: TRBV19
cdr3_aa: CASSPRTSGEQFF
cdr3_nt: TGTGCCAGTAGTCCGCGGACTAGCGGAGAGCAGTTCTTC

j_call: TRBJ1-2
d_call: TRBD1
clone_size: .
v_call: TRBV20-1
cdr3_aa: CSASTGGGYTF
cdr3_nt: TGCAGTGCTAGTACAGGGGGTGGCTACACCTTC

j_call: TRBJ2-1
d_call: TRBD1
clone_size: .
v_call: TRBV7-8
cdr3_aa: CASSLTGTEDNEQFF
cdr3_nt: TGTGCCAGCAGCTTAACCGGGACAGAGGACAATGAGCAGTTCTTC

j_call: TRBJ1-2
d_call: .
clone_size: .
v_call: TRBV18
cdr3_aa: CASSPLDKESYGYTF
cdr3_nt: TGTGCCAGCTCACCACTTGATAAGGAGAGCTATGGCTACACCTTC

j_call: TRBJ1-5
d_call: TRBD1
clone_size: .
v_call: TRBV3-1/TRBV3-2
cdr3_aa: CASSNRGQSNQPQHF
cdr3_nt: TGTGCCAGCAGCAACAGGGGACAGAGCAATCAGCCCCAGCATTTT

j_call: TRBJ2-3
d_call: TRBD2
clone_size: .
v_call: TRBV12-5
cdr3_aa: CASGPGTSGGRGDTQYF
cdr3_nt: TGTGCTAGTGGTCCAGGGACTAGCGGGGGCCGGGGGGATACGCAGTATTTT

j_call: TRBJ2-7
d_call: .
clone_size: .
v_call: TRBV14
cdr3_aa: CASSPFFRAGEQYF
cdr3_nt: TGTGCCAGCAGCCCGTTCTTTAGGGCCGGTGAGCAGTACTTC

j_call: TRBJ2-2
d_call: .
clone_size: once
v_call: TRBV10-2
cdr3_aa: CASSEIKWTRNTGELFF
cdr3_nt: TGCGCCAGCAGTGAGATAAAATGGACGCGCAACACCGGGGAGCTGTTTTTT

j_call: TRBJ1-2
d_call: TRBD1
clone_size: .
v_call: TRBV4-1
cdr3_aa: CASSLGAGQGRISPDYGYTF
cdr3_nt: TGCGCCAGCAGCCTCGGAGCAGGACAGGGTCGAATCTCCCCTGACTATGGCTACACCTTC

j_call: TRBJ1-2
d_call: TRBD1
clone_size: once
v_call: TRBV5-6
cdr3_aa: CASRGQGSANYGYTF
cdr3_nt: TGTGCCAGCCGGGGACAGGGGAGTGCTAACTATGGCTACACCTTC

j_call: TRBJ2-1
d_call: TRBD2
clone_size: .
v_call: TRBV7-2
cdr3_aa: CASSSYSGGAEFF
cdr3_nt: TGTGCCAGCAGCTCATATAGCGGGGGGGCTGAGTTCTTC

j_call: TRBJ2-3
d_call: TRBD2
clone_size: .
v_call: TRBV6-5
cdr3_aa: CASRGLAGRDTQYF
cdr3_nt: TGTGCCAGCAGGGGACTAGCGGGGCGGGATACGCAGTATTTT

j_call: TRBJ1-2
d_call: .
clone_size: .
v_call: TRBV5-1
cdr3_aa: CASSPSFGGGYTF
cdr3_nt: TGCGCCAGCAGCCCTTCCTTTGGCGGGGGCTACACCTTC

j_call: TRBJ1-1
d_call: .
clone_size: .
v_call: TRBV7-9
cdr3_aa: CASSSLLYTGTEAFF
cdr3_nt: TGTGCCAGCAGCTCTCTCCTTTATACAGGCACTGAAGCTTTCTTT

j_call: TRBJ2-7
d_call: .
clone_size: .
v_call: TRBV11-2
cdr3_aa: CASSLLTGNDYEQYF
cdr3_nt: TGTGCCAGCAGCTTACTCACGGGGAACGACTACGAGCAGTACTTC

j_call: TRBJ2-2
d_call: .
clone_size: once
v_call: TRBV12-3/TRBV12-4
cdr3_aa: CASSYRNTGELFF
cdr3_nt: TGTGCCAGCAGTTACAGAAACACCGGGGAGCTGTTTTTT

j_call: TRBJ1-1
d_call: .
clone_size: .
v_call: TRBV7-2
cdr3_aa: CASSSGPTEAFF
cdr3_nt: TGTGCCAGCAGCTCCGGACCCACTGAAGCTTTCTTT

j_call: TRBJ2-7
d_call: TRBD1
clone_size: .
v_call: TRBV10-1
cdr3_aa: CASSESKGDRGYHPNEQYF
cdr3_nt: TGCGCCAGCAGTGAGTCGAAAGGGGACAGGGGATACCACCCAAACGAGCAGTACTTC

j_call: TRBJ2-1
d_call: .
clone_size: few
v_call: TRBV10-2
cdr3_aa: CASETGLSYNEQFF
cdr3_nt: TGCGCCAGCGAGACGGGACTTTCCTACAATGAGCAGTTCTTC

j_call: TRBJ1-4
d_call: .
clone_size: .
v_call: TRBV5-1
cdr3_aa: CASSLVGGSNEKLFF
cdr3_nt: TGCGCCAGCAGCTTGGTAGGTGGATCTAATGAAAAACTGTTTTTT

j_call: TRBJ2-7
d_call: TRBD2
clone_size: .
v_call: TRBV19
cdr3_aa: CASSISASGGTYEQYF
cdr3_nt: TGTGCCAGTAGTATTTCGGCTAGCGGGGGAACCTACGAGCAGTACTTC

j_call: TRBJ2-3
d_call: .
clone_size: .
v_call: TRBV14
cdr3_aa: CASSQLESTDTQYF
cdr3_nt: TGTGCCAGCAGCCAACTAGAAAGCACAGATACGCAGTATTTT

j_call: TRBJ2-3
d_call: TRBD1
clone_size: .
v_call: TRBV10-3
cdr3_aa: CAIRRGRDTDTQYF
cdr3_nt: TGTGCCATCAGAAGGGGGCGCGACACAGATACGCAGTATTTT

j_call: TRBJ1-4
d_call: TRBD1
clone_size: once
v_call: TRBV5-1
cdr3_aa: CASSLGVRGLEKLFF
cdr3_nt: TGCGCCAGCAGCTTGGGTGTCAGGGGGCTTGAAAAACTGTTTTTT

j_call: TRBJ2-1
d_call: TRBD2
clone_size: .
v_call: TRBV6-1
cdr3_aa: CASSEGIGKPGLVNNEQFF
cdr3_nt: TGTGCCAGCAGTGAAGGTATTGGAAAACCGGGACTAGTGAACAATGAGCAGTTCTTC

j_call: TRBJ2-2
d_call: TRBD1
clone_size: .
v_call: TRBV7-3
cdr3_aa: CASSVRQGFGELFF
cdr3_nt: TGTGCCAGCAGCGTTCGACAGGGATTTGGGGAGCTGTTTTTT

j_call: TRBJ1-2
d_call: TRBD1
clone_size: .
v_call: TRBV19
cdr3_aa: CASETRGQANYGYTF
cdr3_nt: TGTGCCAGTGAGACGCGGGGACAGGCAAACTATGGCTACACCTTC

j_call: TRBJ2-7
d_call: TRBD2
clone_size: .
v_call: TRBV30
cdr3_aa: CAWSETSGGTYEQYF
cdr3_nt: TGTGCCTGGAGTGAGACTAGCGGGGGAACCTACGAGCAGTACTTC

j_call: TRBJ1-6
d_call: .
clone_size: .
v_call: TRBV11-2
cdr3_aa: CASSLEAGMDSPLHF
cdr3_nt: TGTGCCAGCAGCTTAGAGGCAGGGATGGATTCACCCCTCCACTTT

j_call: TRBJ1-1
d_call: .
clone_size: .
v_call: TRBV10-2
cdr3_aa: CASSDLMNTEAFF
cdr3_nt: TGCGCCAGCTCGGACCTTATGAACACTGAAGCTTTCTTT

j_call: TRBJ2-3
d_call: .
clone_size: .
v_call: TRBV11-2
cdr3_aa: CASTRWGTDTQYF
cdr3_nt: TGTGCCAGCACCAGGTGGGGCACAGATACGCAGTATTTT

j_call: TRBJ1-1
d_call: TRBD1
clone_size: .
v_call: TRBV19
cdr3_aa: CASSIWRPGGTEAFF
cdr3_nt: TGTGCCAGTAGTATCTGGAGACCAGGGGGGACTGAAGCTTTCTTT

j_call: TRBJ1-5
d_call: TRBD1
clone_size: .
v_call: TRBV2
cdr3_aa: CASRRDRGTNQPQHF
cdr3_nt: TGTGCCAGCAGGAGGGACAGGGGAACTAATCAGCCCCAGCATTTT

j_call: TRBJ2-3
d_call: .
clone_size: once
v_call: TRBV5-6
cdr3_aa: CASSFGLDTQYF
cdr3_nt: TGTGCCAGCAGCTTTGGGTTAGATACGCAGTATTTT

j_call: TRBJ2-2
d_call: TRBD2
clone_size: once
v_call: TRBV18
cdr3_aa: CASSPSGSNTGELFF
cdr3_nt: TGTGCCAGCTCACCAAGCGGGAGTAACACCGGGGAGCTGTTTTTT

j_call: TRBJ1-5
d_call: .
clone_size: .
v_call: TRBV4-1
cdr3_aa: CASSQDAGVQPQHF
cdr3_nt: TGCGCCAGCAGCCAAGATGCGGGGGTGCAGCCCCAGCATTTT

j_call: TRBJ1-2
d_call: .
clone_size: .
v_call: TRBV2
cdr3_aa: CASSVVYGYTF
cdr3_nt: TGTGCCAGCAGTGTAGTCTATGGCTACACCTTC

j_call: TRBJ1-1
d_call: TRBD1
clone_size: few
v_call: TRBV7-9
cdr3_aa: CASSHSTGGGTEAFF
cdr3_nt: TGTGCCAGCAGCCACAGTACAGGGGGCGGCACTGAAGCTTTCTTT

j_call: TRBJ1-5
d_call: .
clone_size: few
v_call: TRBV12-3/TRBV12-4
cdr3_aa: CASSLEGSQPQHF
cdr3_nt: TGTGCCAGCAGCCTAGAGGGGAGTCAGCCCCAGCATTTT